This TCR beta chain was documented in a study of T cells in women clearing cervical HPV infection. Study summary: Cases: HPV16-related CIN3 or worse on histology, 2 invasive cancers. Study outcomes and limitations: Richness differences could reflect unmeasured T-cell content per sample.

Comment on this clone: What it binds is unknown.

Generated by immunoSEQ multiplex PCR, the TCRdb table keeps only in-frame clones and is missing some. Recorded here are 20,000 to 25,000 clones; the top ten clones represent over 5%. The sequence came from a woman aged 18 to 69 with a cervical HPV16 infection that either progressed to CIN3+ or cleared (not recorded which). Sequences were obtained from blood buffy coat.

The CDR3 spells CASSAQDRYNEQFF. CDR3 DNA (partial): TGTGCCAGTAGTGCCCAGGACAGGTACAATGAG. The chain employs TRBV19 and TRBJ2-1; 7 bases match TRBD1. Read coverage stops 3 residues before the CDR3 terminus; the germline J gene supplies the remainder. This CDR3 contains 14 residues. V shed 5 bases, J shed 4 bases, and the junction held 5 bases outside the gene matches. Germline V lookup: CDR1 LNHDA, CDR2 SQIVND (reference sequence).